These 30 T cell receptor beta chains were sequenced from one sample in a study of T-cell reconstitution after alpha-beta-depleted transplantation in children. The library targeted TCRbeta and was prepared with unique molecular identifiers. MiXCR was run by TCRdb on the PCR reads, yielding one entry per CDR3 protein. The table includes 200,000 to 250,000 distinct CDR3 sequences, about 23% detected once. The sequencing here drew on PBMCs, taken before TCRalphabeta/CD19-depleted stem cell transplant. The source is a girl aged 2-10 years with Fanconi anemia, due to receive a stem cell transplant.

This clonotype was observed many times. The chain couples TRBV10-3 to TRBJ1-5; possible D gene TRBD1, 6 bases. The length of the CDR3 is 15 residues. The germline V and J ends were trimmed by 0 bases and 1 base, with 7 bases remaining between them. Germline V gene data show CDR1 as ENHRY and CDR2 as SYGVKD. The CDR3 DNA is TGTGCCATCAGTGAGTCCGGACAGAGCAATCAGCCCCAGCATTTT. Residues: CAISESGQSNQPQHF.

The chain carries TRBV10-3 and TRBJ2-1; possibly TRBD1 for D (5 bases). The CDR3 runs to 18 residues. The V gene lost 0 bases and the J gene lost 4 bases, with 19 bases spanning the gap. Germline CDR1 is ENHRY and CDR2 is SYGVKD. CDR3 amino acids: CAISESTGSPGLYNEQFF. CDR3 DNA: TGTGCCATCAGTGAGTCCACAGGAAGTCCAGGCCTATACAATGAGCAGTTCTTC.

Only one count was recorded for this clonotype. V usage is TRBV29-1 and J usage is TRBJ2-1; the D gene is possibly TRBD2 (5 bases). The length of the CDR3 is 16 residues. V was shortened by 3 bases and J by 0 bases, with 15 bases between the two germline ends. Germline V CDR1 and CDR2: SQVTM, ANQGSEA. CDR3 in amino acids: CSVEESGGGSYNEQFF. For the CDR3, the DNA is TGCAGCGTTGAGGAGTCTGGAGGCGGCTCCTACAATGAGCAGTTCTTC.

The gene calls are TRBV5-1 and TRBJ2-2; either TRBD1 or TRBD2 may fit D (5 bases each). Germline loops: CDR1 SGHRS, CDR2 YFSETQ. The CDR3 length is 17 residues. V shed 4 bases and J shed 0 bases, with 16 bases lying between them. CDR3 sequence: CASSLPPGRTNTGELFF. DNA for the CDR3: TGCGCCAGCAGCCTGCCTCCGGGACGGACGAACACCGGGGAGCTGTTTTTT.

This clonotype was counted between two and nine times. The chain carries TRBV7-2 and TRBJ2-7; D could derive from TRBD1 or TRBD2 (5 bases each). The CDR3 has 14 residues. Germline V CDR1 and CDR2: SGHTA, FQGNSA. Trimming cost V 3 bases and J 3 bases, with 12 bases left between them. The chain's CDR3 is CASSFWDRLYEQYF. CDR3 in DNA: TGTGCCAGCAGCTTCTGGGACCGTCTCTACGAGCAGTACTTC.

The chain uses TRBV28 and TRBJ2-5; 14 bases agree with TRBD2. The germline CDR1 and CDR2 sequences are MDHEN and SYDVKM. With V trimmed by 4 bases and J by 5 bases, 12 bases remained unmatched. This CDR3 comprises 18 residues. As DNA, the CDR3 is TGTGCCAGCAGTTGGTCGCCGGGACTAGCGGGGGAGGGGGAGACCCAGTACTTC. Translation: CASSWSPGLAGEGETQYF.

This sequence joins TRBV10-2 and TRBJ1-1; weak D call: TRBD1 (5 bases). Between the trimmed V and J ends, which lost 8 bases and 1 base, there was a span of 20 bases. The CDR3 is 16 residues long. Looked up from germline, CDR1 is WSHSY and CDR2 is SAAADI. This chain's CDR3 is CASLRWGTGGNTEAFF. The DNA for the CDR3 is TGCGCCAGCCTCAGGTGGGGGACTGGGGGGAACACTGAAGCTTTCTTT.

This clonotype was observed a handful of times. The CDR3 DNA reads as TGTGCCAGCAGTGAAGCTCGGAATGGGGTTTCAGGGGCCAACGTCCTGACTTTC. It yields the protein CASSEARNGVSGANVLTF. V usage is TRBV25-1 and J usage is TRBJ2-6; D is undetermined. Germline V gene lookup returns CDR1 MGHDK and CDR2 SYGVNS. Trimming removed 2 bases at V and 4 bases at J, with 18 bases between. CDR3 length: 18 amino acids.

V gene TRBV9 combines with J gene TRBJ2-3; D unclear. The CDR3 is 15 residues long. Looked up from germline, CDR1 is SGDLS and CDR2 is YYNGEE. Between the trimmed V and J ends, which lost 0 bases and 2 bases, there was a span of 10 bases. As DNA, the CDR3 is TGTGCCAGCAGCGTAGGTTTCCTTACCACAGATACGCAGTATTTT. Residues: CASSVGFLTTDTQYF.

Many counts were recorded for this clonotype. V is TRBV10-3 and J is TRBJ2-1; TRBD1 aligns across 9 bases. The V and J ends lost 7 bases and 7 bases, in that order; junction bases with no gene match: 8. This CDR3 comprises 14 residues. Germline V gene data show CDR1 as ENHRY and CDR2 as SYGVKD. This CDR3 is CAIKSGTGRNEQFF. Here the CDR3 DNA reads TGTGCCATCAAATCCGGGACAGGGCGGAATGAGCAGTTCTTC.

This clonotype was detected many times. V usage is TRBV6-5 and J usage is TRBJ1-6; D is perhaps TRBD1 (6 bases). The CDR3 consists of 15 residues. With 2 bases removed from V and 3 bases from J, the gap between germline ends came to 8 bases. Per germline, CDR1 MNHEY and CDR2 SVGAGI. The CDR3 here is CASSYGTNYNSPLHF. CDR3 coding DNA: TGTGCCAGCAGTTACGGGACAAACTATAATTCACCCCTCCACTTT.

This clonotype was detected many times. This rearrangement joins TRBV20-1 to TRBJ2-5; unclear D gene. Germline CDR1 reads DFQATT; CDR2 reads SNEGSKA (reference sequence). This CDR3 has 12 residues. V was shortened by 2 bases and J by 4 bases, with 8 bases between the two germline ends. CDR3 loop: CSARPHGETQYF. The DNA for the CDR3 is TGCAGTGCTAGACCCCATGGAGAGACCCAGTACTTC.

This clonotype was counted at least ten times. Here the CDR3 DNA reads TGCAGTGCTAGAGATCGAAAGTCCGGGGACCGAAGCACAGATACGCAGTATTTT. Its translation is CSARDRKSGDRSTDTQYF. The genes are TRBV20-1 and TRBJ2-3, with D perhaps being TRBD1 or TRBD2 (5 bases each). Germline V gives CDR1 DFQATT, CDR2 SNEGSKA (reference sequence). The CDR3 extends over 18 amino acids. V dropped 0 bases and J dropped 0 bases, with 19 bases sitting between them.

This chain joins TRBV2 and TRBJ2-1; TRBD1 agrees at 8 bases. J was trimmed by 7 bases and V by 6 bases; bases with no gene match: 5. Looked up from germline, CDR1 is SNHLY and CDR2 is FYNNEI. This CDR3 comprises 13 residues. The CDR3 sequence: CASRTGDTNEQFF. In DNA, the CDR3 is TGTGCCAGCAGGACAGGGGACACTAATGAGCAGTTCTTC.

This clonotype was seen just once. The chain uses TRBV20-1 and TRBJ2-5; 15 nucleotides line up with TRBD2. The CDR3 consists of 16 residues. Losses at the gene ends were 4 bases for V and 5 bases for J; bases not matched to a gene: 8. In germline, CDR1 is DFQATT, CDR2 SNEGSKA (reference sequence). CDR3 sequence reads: CSAISGLAGGGETQYF. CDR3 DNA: TGCAGTGCTATATCGGGACTAGCGGGAGGAGGTGAGACCCAGTACTTC.

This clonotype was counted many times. The CDR3 loop reads CSVSGLAGVYEQYF. The CDR3 DNA is TGCAGCGTCTCTGGACTAGCGGGAGTCTACGAGCAGTACTTC. The V call is TRBV29-1, the J call TRBJ2-7; 13 bases agree with TRBD2. Unmatched junction bases numbered 5, after V lost 6 bases and J lost 3 bases. This CDR3 is 14 amino acids long. Germline CDR1 and CDR2: SQVTM and ANQGSEA.

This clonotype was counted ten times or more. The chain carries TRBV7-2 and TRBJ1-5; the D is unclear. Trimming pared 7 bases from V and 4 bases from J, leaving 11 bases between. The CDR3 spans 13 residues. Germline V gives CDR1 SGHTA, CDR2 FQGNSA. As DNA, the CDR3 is TGTGCCAGCACCCACGACCGGAATCAGCCCCAGCATTTT. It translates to CASTHDRNQPQHF. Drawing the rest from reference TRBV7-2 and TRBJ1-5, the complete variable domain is GAGVSQSPSNKVTEKGKDVELRCDPISGHTALYWYRQSLGQGLEFLIYFQGNSAPDKSGLPSDRFSAERTGGSVSTLTIQRTQQEDSAVYLCASTHDRNQPQHFGDGTRLSIL.

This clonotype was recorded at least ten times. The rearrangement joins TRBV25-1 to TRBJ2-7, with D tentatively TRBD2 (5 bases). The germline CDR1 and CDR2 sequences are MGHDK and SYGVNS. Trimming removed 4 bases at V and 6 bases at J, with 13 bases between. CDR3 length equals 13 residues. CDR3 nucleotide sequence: TGTGCCAGCAGTGTTTTGAGGGATTCCGAGCAGTACTTC. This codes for CASSVLRDSEQYF.

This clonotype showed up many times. CDR3 amino acids: CASSFLAGVEETQYF. CDR3 bases: TGCGCCAGCAGCTTCCTAGCGGGAGTCGAAGAGACCCAGTACTTC. This sequence joins TRBV5-1 and TRBJ2-5, with 10 nucleotides matching TRBD2. In germline, CDR1 is SGHRS, CDR2 YFSETQ. After removal of 2 bases from V and 3 bases from J, the junction contained 4 bases not matched to a gene. The CDR3 is made up of 15 amino acids. The whole variable domain, filled in from reference TRBV5-1 and TRBJ2-5, reads KAGVTQTPRYLIKTRGQQVTLSCSPISGHRSVSWYQQTPGQGLQFLFEYFSETQRNKGNFPGRFSGRQFSNSRSEMNVSTLELGDSALYLCASSFLAGVEETQYFGPGTRLLVL.

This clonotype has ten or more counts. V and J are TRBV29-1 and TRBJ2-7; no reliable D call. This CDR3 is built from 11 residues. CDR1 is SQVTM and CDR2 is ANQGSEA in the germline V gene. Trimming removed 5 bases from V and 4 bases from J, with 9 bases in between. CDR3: CSVYLVYEQYF. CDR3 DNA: TGCAGCGTTTACCTAGTATACGAGCAGTACTTC.

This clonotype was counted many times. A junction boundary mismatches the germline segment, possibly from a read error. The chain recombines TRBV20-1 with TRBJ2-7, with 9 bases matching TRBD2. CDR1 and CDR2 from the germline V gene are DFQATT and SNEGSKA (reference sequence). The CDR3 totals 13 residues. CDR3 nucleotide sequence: TGCAGTGCTAGTCCTAGCGGGATTGCCCCCGTAGGCTTC. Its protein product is CSASPSGIAPVGF.

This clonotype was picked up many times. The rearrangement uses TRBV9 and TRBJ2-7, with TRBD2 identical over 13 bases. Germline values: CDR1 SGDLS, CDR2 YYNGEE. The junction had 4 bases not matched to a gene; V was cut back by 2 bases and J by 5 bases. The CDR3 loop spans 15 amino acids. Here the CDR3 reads CASSVGGLAGDEQYF. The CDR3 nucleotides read TGTGCCAGCAGCGTTGGTGGACTAGCGGGAGACGAGCAGTACTTC.

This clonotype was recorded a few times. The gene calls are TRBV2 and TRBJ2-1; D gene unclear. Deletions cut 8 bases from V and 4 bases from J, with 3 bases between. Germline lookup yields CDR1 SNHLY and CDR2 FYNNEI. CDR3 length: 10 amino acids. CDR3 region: CASQYNEQFF. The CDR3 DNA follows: TGTGCCAGCCAATACAATGAGCAGTTCTTC.

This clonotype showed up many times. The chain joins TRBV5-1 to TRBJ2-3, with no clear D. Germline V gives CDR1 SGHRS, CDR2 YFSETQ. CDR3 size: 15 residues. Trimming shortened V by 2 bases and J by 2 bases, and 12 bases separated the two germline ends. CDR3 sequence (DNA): TGCGCCAGCAGCTTAATAGGCTACGACACAGATACGCAGTATTTT. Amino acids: CASSLIGYDTDTQYF.

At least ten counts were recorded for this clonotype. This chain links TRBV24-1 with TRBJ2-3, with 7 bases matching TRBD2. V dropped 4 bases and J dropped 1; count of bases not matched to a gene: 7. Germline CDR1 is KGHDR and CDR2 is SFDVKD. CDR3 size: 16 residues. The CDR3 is CATSDSAGDRTDTQYF. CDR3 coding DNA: TGTGCCACCAGTGACTCCGCGGGAGATCGCACAGATACGCAGTATTTT.

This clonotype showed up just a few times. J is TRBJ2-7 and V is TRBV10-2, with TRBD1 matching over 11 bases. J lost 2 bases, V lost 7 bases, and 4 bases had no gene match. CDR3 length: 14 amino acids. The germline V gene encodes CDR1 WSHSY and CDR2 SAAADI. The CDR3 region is CASIGTGGAYEQYF. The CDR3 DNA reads TGCGCCAGCATTGGGACAGGGGGTGCCTACGAGCAGTACTTC.

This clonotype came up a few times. CDR3 sequence reads: CASSGLPLTDTQYF. The CDR3 DNA sequence: TGTGCCAGCAGCGGCCTTCCCCTCACAGATACGCAGTATTTT. The genes are TRBV7-6 and TRBJ2-3; D is undetermined. With 5 bases removed from V and 2 bases from J, the gap between germline ends came to 11 bases. The V gene's germline CDR1 is SGHVS and CDR2 FNYEAQ. The CDR3 is 14 residues long. Supplemented by reference TRBV7-6 and TRBJ2-3, the full variable domain reads GAGVSQSPRYKVTKRGQDVALRCDPISGHVSLYWYRQALGQGPEFLTYFNYEAQQDKSGLPNDRFSAERPEGSISTLTIQRTEQRDSAMYRCASSGLPLTDTQYFGPGTRLTVL.

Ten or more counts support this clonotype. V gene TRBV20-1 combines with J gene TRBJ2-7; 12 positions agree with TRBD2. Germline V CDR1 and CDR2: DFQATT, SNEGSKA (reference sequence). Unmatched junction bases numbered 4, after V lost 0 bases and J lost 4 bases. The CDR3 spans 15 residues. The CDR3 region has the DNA TGCAGTGCTAGAGATCTTGGGACTAGCGGGTACGAGCAGTACTTC. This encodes CSARDLGTSGYEQYF.

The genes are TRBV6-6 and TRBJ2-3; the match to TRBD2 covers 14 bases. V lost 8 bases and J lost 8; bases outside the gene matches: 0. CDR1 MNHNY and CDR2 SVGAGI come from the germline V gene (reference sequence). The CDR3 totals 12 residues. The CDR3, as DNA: TGTGCCAGCGGACTAGCGGGGGGTACGCAGTATTTT. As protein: CASGLAGGTQYF.

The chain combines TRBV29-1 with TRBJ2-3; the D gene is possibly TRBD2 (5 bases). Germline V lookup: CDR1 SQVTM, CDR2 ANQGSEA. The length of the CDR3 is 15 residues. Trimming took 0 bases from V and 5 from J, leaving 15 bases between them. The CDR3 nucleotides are TGCAGCGTTGAAGACGGCGGGCAGCGTCGAGATACGCAGTATTTT. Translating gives CSVEDGGQRRDTQYF.